Listed here are 2 T cell receptor beta chains from one sample, sequenced in a study of OX40 agonist ivuxolimab in advanced cancers. Preparation of the library involved the immunoSEQ multiplex PCR assay. TCRdb took over this immuneACCESS table, retaining in-frame rearrangements with V and J assigned. Such tables are incomplete; in checked studies, under half of the missing clones stem from an unresolved V gene, and the remainder is unexplained. Here the sample has about 30,000 clones; 75% to 90% occur a single time. The ten largest make up approximately 28% of the sample. The specimen was CD4+ or CD8+ T cells sorted from blood, collected in a trial of the OX40 agonist ivuxolimab. The receptors were gathered from an adult with an advanced solid tumor such as melanoma, head and neck, liver or kidney cancer.

V and J are TRBV6-5 and TRBJ2-7, with 8 bases matching TRBD1. V shed 5 bases and J 4 bases; nucleotides not matched to a gene: 7. The CDR3 has 14 residues. CDR1 and CDR2 (germline): MNHEY, SVGAGI. The CDR3: CASSAWDRRYEQYF. The DNA of the CDR3 is TGTGCCAGCAGTGCCTGGGACAGGAGGTACGAGCAGTACTTC.

This clone was counted once. The V call is TRBV7-6, the J call TRBJ1-5; D may be TRBD1 (5 bases). V lost 1 base and J lost 6, with 16 bases in between. Germline V gives CDR1 SGHVS, CDR2 FNYEAQ. The CDR3 is 16 amino acids. Here the CDR3 reads CASSLGAGGRGQPQHF. The CDR3 nucleotides are TGTGCCAGCAGCTTAGGAGCTGGGGGAAGGGGTCAGCCCCAGCATTTT.